This T cell receptor (beta chain) was sequenced for a study of control samples from healthy donors and cancer patients. TCRdb's copy holds only in-frame clones and misses some; the assay was immunoSEQ multiplex PCR. The sample shows 90,000 to 140,000 clones, roughly 80% of them seen only once. Trimming removed 5 bases at V and 10 bases at J, with 12 bases between. Germline CDR1 reads SEHNR; CDR2 reads FQNEAQ (reference sequence). This CDR3 has 12 residues. This chain joins TRBV7-9 and TRBJ2-1, with unresolved D. The sequence was collected from a woman between 45 and 60 years old in good health. Sequencing was done on a sample of blood. CDR3 in DNA: TGTGCCAGCAGCCCGGTTCTGTCGGAGCAGTTCTTC. It yields the protein CASSPVLSEQFF.